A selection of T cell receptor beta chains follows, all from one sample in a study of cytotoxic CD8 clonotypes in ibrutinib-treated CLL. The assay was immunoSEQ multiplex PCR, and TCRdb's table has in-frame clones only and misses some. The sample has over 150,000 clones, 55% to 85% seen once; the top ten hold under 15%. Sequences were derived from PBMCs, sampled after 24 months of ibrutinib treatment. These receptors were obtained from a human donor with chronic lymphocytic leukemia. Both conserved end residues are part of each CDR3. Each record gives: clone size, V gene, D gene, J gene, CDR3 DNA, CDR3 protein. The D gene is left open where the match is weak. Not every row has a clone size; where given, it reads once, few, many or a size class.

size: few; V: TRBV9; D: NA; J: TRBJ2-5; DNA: TGTGCCAGCAGCGGTTTAGACCAAGAGACCCAGTACTTC; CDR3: CASSGLDQETQYF
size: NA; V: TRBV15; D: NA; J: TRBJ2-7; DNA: TGTGCCACCAGTTTACTGCGGACTATACACTACGAGCAGTACTTC; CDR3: CATSLLRTIHYEQYF
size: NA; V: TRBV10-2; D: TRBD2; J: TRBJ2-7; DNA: TGCGCCAGCCGGACTAGCGGGACCTACGAGCAGTACTTC; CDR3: CASRTSGTYEQYF
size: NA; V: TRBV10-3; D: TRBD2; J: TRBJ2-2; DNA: TGTGCCATCAGTGAGTCGTCAACTAGCGGGATAGAAACCGGGGAGCTGTTTTTT; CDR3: CAISESSTSGIETGELFF
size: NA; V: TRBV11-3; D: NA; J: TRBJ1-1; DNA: TGTGCCAGCAGCTTAGATGGGACTAACACTGAAGCTTTCTTT; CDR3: CASSLDGTNTEAFF
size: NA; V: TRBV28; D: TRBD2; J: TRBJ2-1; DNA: TGTGCCAGCAGTTTCGGCCTAAGACTAGCGGGGAACAATGAGCAGTTCTTC; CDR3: CASSFGLRLAGNNEQFF
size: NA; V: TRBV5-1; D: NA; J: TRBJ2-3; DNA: TGCGCCAGCAAGACCGGGAATACGCAGTATTTT; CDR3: CASKTGNTQYF
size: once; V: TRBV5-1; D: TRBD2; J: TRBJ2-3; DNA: TGCGCCAGCAGCAGTCTAGCGGGGAGCACAGATACGCAGTATTTT; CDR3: CASSSLAGSTDTQYF
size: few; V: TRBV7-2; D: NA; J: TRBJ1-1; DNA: TGTGCCAGCAGCCTCGGGTGGCAGAACACTGAAGCTTTCTTT; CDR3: CASSLGWQNTEAFF
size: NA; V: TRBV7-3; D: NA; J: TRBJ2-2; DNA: TGTGCCAGCAGTCAATGGGTTGGGACAAGGAACACCGGGGAGCTGTTTTTT; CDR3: CASSQWVGTRNTGELFF
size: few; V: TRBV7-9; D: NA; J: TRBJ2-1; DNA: TGTGCCAGCAGCTTAACAGGTTACAATGAGCAGTTCTTC; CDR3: CASSLTGYNEQFF
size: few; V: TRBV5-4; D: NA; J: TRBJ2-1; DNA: TGTGCCAGCAGCGACCAACGGAGGGCCTCCTACAATGAGCAGTTCTTC; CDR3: CASSDQRRASYNEQFF
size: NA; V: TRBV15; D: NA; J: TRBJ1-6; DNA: TGTGCCACCAGCAGAGAAATATATAATTCACCCCTCCACTTT; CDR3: CATSREIYNSPLHF
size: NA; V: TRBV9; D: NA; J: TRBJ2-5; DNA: TGTGCCAGCAGCAGACGGGAACAAGAGACCCAGTACTTC; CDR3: CASSRREQETQYF
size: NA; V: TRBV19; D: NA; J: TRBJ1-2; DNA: TGTGCCAGTACCGCCTCAGGGACTCACTATGGCTACACCTTC; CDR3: CASTASGTHYGYTF
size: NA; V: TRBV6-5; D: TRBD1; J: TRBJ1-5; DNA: TGTGCCAGCAGTCCGGACAGGTCGTTTCAGCCCCAGCATTTT; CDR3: CASSPDRSFQPQHF
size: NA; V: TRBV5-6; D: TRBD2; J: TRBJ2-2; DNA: TGTGCCAGCAGCTCGTCTCGGACTAGAGGGTATCACGGGGAGCTGTTTTTT; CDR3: CASSSSRTRGYHGELFF
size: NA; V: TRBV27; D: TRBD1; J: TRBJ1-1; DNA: TGTGCCAGCATGACAGGGTTGGACACTGAAGCTTTCTTT; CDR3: CASMTGLDTEAFF
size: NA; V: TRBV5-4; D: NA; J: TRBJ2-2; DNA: TGTGCCAGCACCTCCTACACCGGGGAGCTGTTTTTT; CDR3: CASTSYTGELFF
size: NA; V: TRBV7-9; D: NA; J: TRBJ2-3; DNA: TGTGCCAGCAGCTTAGCGTGGGACAGCACAGATACGCAGTATTTT; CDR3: CASSLAWDSTDTQYF
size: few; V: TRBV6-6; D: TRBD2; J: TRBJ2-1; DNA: TGTGCCAGCAGTTACCGTCTAGCGGGAAGTGGTGAGCAGTTCTTC; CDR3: CASSYRLAGSGEQFF
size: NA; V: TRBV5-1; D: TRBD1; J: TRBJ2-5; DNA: TGCGCCAGCAGCCTGGACAGGGGTGGGGAGACCCAGTACTTC; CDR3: CASSLDRGGETQYF
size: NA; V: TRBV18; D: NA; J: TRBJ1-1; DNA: TGTGCCAGCTCACCACCTGGTAGGGATAAAGCTTTCTTT; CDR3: CASSPPGRDKAFF
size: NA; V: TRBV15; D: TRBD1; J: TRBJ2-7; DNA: TGTGCCACCAGCAGAGCAAGGACAGGGCTCAACGAGCAGTACTTC; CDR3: CATSRARTGLNEQYF
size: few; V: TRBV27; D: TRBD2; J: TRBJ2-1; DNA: TGTGCCAGCAGTTTCTGGGCGGGAGAGGGAATTGAGCAGTTCTTC; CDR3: CASSFWAGEGIEQFF
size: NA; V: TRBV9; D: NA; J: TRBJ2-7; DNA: TGTGCCAGCAGTGGCAGGGCCTACGAGCAGTACTTC; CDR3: CASSGRAYEQYF
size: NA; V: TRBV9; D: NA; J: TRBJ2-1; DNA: TGTGCCAGCAGCCCCTCGCCGGTTTCCTACAATGAGCAGTTCTTC; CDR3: CASSPSPVSYNEQFF
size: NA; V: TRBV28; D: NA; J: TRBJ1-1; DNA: TGTGCCAGCAGTTTATCGGGCAGGGCGAACACTGAAGCTTTCTTT; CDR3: CASSLSGRANTEAFF
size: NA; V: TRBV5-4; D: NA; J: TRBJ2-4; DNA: TGTGCCAGCAGCTTGGCCGTCGGCAGTCCCGGCAAAAACATTCAGTACTTC; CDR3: CASSLAVGSPGKNIQYF
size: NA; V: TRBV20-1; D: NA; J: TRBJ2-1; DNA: TGCAGTGCAGGAGACAATGAGCAGTTCTTC; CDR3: CSAGDNEQFF
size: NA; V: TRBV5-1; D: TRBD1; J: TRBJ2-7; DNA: TGCGCCAGCAGCTTGCGGGGGACAGGAGGGGTATACGAGCAGTACTTC; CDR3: CASSLRGTGGVYEQYF
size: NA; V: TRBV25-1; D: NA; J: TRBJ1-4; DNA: TGTGCCAGCAGTGACCCCCAGGACACGACAACTAATGAAAAACTGTTTTTT; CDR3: CASSDPQDTTTNEKLFF
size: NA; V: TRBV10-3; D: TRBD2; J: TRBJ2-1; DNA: TGTGCCATCAGTGAGTCTTTGGGGGGGTACAATGAGCAGTTCTTC; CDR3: CAISESLGGYNEQFF
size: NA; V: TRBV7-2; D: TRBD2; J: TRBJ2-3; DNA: TGTGCCAGCAGCTTTTTGTGGGTAGCGGGAGGGCTCAGAGATACGCAGTATTTT; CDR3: CASSFLWVAGGLRDTQYF
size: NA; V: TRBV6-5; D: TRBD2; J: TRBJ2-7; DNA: TGTGCCAGCAAAGAGTTTCTAGCGGGCGACGCCGAGCAGTACTTC; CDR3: CASKEFLAGDAEQYF
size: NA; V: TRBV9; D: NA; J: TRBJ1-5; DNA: TGTGCCAGCAGCCCCCGGGGAGATAGCAATCAGCCCCAGCATTTT; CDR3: CASSPRGDSNQPQHF
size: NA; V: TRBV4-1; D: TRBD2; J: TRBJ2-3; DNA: TGCGCCAGCAGATTAGCGGGAGCGACAGATACGCAGTATTTT; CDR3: CASRLAGATDTQYF
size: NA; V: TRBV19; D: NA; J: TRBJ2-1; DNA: TGTGCCAGTAGTCCAGGGGTCCTAAGCTCCTACAATGAGCAGTTCTTC; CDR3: CASSPGVLSSYNEQFF
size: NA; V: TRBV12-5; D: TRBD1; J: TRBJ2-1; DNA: TGTGCTAGTGGTTTGGACAGGGGCCCCTACAATGAGCAGTTCTTC; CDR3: CASGLDRGPYNEQFF
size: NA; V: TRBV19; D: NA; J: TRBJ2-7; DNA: TGTGCCAGTAGTATAGCGCCGGGCTCCTACGAGCAGTACTTC; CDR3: CASSIAPGSYEQYF
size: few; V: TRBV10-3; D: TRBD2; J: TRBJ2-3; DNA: TGTGCCATCAGTGCCCCTAGCGGGAGACCAGATACGCAGTATTTT; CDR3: CAISAPSGRPDTQYF